This T cell receptor beta chain appears in the sequencing data of a study of blood T cell repertoires in COVID-19. V lost 3 bases and J lost 4; bases outside the gene matches: 6. Germline assignment: CDR1 WSHSY and CDR2 SAAADI. CDR3 length equals 15 residues. Data came from immunoSEQ multiplex PCR; TCRdb stores just in-frame clones and leaves some out. The table lists approximately 200,000 clones, around 87% of them singletons, with more than 7% in the top ten. Sequenced input: PBMCs or T cells enriched from blood (not recorded which). The chain recombines TRBV10-2 with TRBJ2-7; 10 bases agree with TRBD2. The receptor's source is a man aged 30-40 years in a cohort exposed to, infected with or recovered from COVID-19 (not recorded which). The CDR3 spells CASSDPAGGTYEQYF. CDR3 DNA sequence: TGCGCCAGCAGTGATCCAGCGGGAGGGACGTACGAGCAGTACTTC.